Sequencing of this T cell receptor beta chain was carried out in a study of cytomegalovirus exposure and HLA in healthy donors listed by TCRdb under 2017. Notes on the research overall: An earlier analysis of approximately 590 of the donors reported approximately 290 Gb of sequence data and some 120 million unique TCR beta sequences from some 180 million T cells. Roughly 300 gigabases of sequencing data and 78 million or so unique TCR sequences were included in an early release covering 500 to 750 HLA-typed donors. Of the 398 genotyped donors, 75% to 85% were placed in the genetic ancestry cluster associated with self-reported Caucasian donors. The study was designed to test whether signatures of past pathogen exposure could be identified by cataloging public T cell receptors. The study profiled the T cell repertoires of 500 to 800 subjects by immunosequencing and related them to cytomegalovirus serostatus. A separate validation cohort of 100 to 150 different subjects was used in addition to the 666-subject first cohort. To predict cytomegalovirus infection status, the study combined high-throughput TCR immunosequencing, statistical association of individual TCRs with disease status, and machine learning. In a later analysis, previously published TCR beta repertoires from 550 to 750 donors were re-analyzed and high-resolution HLA genotyping was added so that TCR occurrence patterns could be studied. The later analysis used no new phenotypic data to find candidate immune exposures, relying instead on TCR beta sequences and their occurrence across donors. An earlier analysis of fewer than 750 of the donors used high-throughput TCR beta sequencing to judge whether each TCR beta V gene segment behaved as functional or pseudogenic. Donor age, sex, ethnicity and CMV serostatus were compiled together with the repertoire data. Genome-wide SNP genotypes for about three fifths of the 666 donors were used in a later genetic analysis, which treated that subset as a discovery cohort. All discovery cohort repertoires had been generated using a single sequencing platform. Both class I and class II loci were covered by HLA typing, at four-digit resolution. The number of donors typed differed by locus, with roughly 629-640 for A, B, C, DRB1 and DQB1, about 500 for DQA1, some 570 for DPA1, and over 400 for DPB1. A handful of DR-DQ haplotypes were handled as single units for association and clustering because linkage in the cohort was strong. On average, roughly 240,000 unique TCR beta nucleotide sequences were sequenced per donor among some 420 genotyped donors of the cohort, with 15% to 20% of those sequences being non-productive.

The research as a whole found: A few of the identified cytomegalovirus-associated TCR beta chains were confirmed in vitro to be specific for cytomegalovirus antigens. In an earlier analysis of roughly 560 of the donors, most TCR beta V segments were observed in productive rearrangements about 87% or about 30% of the time, broadly matching IMGT annotations. It was suggested by the authors that the approach could potentially be generalized to other disease states and immunological phenotypes. The classifier was reported to diagnose cytomegalovirus status with high specificity and sensitivity in both the original cohort and the validation cohort. Several of the top co-occurrence clusters appeared to be linked to parvovirus B19, influenza, CMV and Epstein-Barr virus, according to a later analysis. Correlated functional status among segregating V segments might reflect linkage disequilibrium, but an unknown experimental factor could not be ruled out. In a later analysis, HLA-associated TCR beta chains were found to be more clonally expanded and to have lower generation probabilities than equally common non-associated chains. Compared with the approximately 600-donor mean, donors in an Asian-associated ancestry cluster had fewer N-insertions in productive TCRs, according to a later genetic analysis. A further reported finding was that TCR beta sequences accurately predicted the HLA-A and HLA-B alleles for most subjects in the first cohort. This cohort had only TCR beta chains sequenced, and the lack of alpha or paired-chain data limited which features could be detected. Specific HLA alleles were associated with around 18,000 TCR beta sequences at a false discovery rate of 0.05 in a later analysis. Strong co-occurrence of HLA alleles, especially DR and DQ, made assigning TCR associations to individual alleles difficult. Sequencing depth was assumed to be roughly uniform across donors in the presence/absence analyses, though that assumption may not hold. The 87-base-pair reads could not distinguish some IMGT-functional V segments, including TRBV6-2 and TRBV6-3, so those segments were excluded. While some public TCRs were present in many individuals, most TCR sequences turned up only very rarely across donors. A later genetic analysis associated a missense DCLRE1C variant with V-gene and J-gene trimming of TCR beta chains, and an independent cohort replicated the association. According to a later analysis, TCR association rates differed among HLA loci, with DRB1 alleles showing the most associated TCRs and HLA-C alleles showing the fewest. CMV serostatus was the only immune exposure information available for the cohort. HLA typing was unavailable for some donors at each locus, so association tests used only the typed subset. The study gave a list of about 150 TCR beta chains associated with cytomegalovirus. Most CMV-associated TCR beta chains appeared to be HLA-restricted in a later analysis, and the HLA associations seemed to be driven largely by CMV exposure. A cluster of highly shared sequence variants was judged likely to be a technical artifact of the sequencing pipeline. Because counts were too low, approximately 18 rarely observed V segments, including chromosome 9 orphons, were excluded from the earlier analysis of roughly 580 of the donors.

In regard to this clone: It has no known antigen specificity. The input lacks base qualities; no much larger clone sits a single base away.

Library method: the immunoSEQ multiplex PCR assay. For the multiplex PCR, a mixture combining 60 forward primers for TCR Vbeta segments and 13 reverse primers for TCR Jbeta segments was used. Amplification of the CDR3 region of rearranged TCR beta genes was performed with a multiplex PCR assay on genomic DNA. On the Illumina HiSeq System, the amplified TCR beta libraries were sequenced as 87-base-pair reads. The source study handled its data this way. In a later analysis, 70 million to 95 million unique TCR beta chains were counted across the approximately 640 repertoires, and some 10 million of these chains were shared by at least two donors. A nearest-neighbor algorithm error-corrected the raw reads and collapsed the reads into unique sequences, merging closely related sequences to remove PCR and sequencing errors. Alignment of CDR3 sequences to IMGT reference sequences was used to assign V, D and J gene segments. For a sequence to be retained, a match of at least six nucleotides was required to both a V gene segment and a J gene segment. Rearrangements were called productive when the CDR3 lacked stop codons and stayed in frame with V and J; all others were non-productive. CDR3 was defined according to IMGT convention as the region running from the second conserved V-encoded cysteine to the conserved J-encoded phenylalanine. In an earlier analysis of roughly 610 of the donors, sequences lacking an unambiguous match to a single V gene segment were excluded. An earlier analysis of several hundred of the donors classified V segments as functional when productive rearrangements were above 56.7% and as segregating when the standard deviation between donors was above 5%. A statistical classification framework was developed to diagnose cytomegalovirus status using the catalog of TCR beta chain sequences. A later analysis assigned V and J genes by comparing TCR nucleotide sequences with IMGT/GENE-DB human TR gene sequences. The TCRdist pipeline was used in a later analysis to assign CDR3 sequences and most-parsimonious VDJ recombination scenarios. A later analysis defined each TCR beta chain by its CDR3 amino acid sequence plus V-gene family, and excluded reads lacking a unique V-gene family. To address suspected cross-contamination and a sequencing artifact, a later analysis removed 550 to 750 highly shared, low-generation-probability nucleotide sequences. In a later analysis, a clonal expansion index was calculated for each public chain from normalized within-repertoire ranks of inferred template counts. Generation probabilities in a later analysis came from a VDJ recombination model fitted to out-of-frame rearrangements, and those results were checked against IGoR. In a later analysis, hypergeometric tests were used to score TCR-TCR, TCR-HLA and TCR-CMV co-occurrence, with a repertoire-size bias correction applied to TCR pairs. A later analysis estimated false discovery rates by permuting HLA or CMV assignments 20 times. In a later analysis, co-occurring TCRs were grouped using DBSCAN, and TCRdist sequence similarity was added for clustering within HLA-allele-positive subsets. For co-occurrence clustering, repertoires with fewer than 30,000 or more than 120,000 public chains were excluded, along with roughly 5 repertoires with anomalous nucleotide sharing. Here the immuneACCESS table is served through TCRdb, limited to in-frame sequences with V and J called. Missing clones are a known gap in these copies; in checked studies unresolved V genes cover under half, and the rest lacks a known reason. V and J calls and clone size follow that table, whereas D and trimming were derived from the DNA. Within this sample are more than 85,000 clones, with about 70% of them counted one time only. 1.2% of the sample lies in the top ten.

Trimming accounts for 0 bases at V and 3 bases at J, while the number of junction bases matched to no gene is 4. Per the germline V gene, LGHNA is the CDR1 and YNFKEQ is the CDR2. The CDR3 numbers 16 residues from cysteine through phenylalanine. The entry retains the CDR3 DNA only, 48 bases that are in frame from base 1. The cohort comprised several hundred healthy bone marrow donors. At the time of sampling, all cohort members were nominally healthy, though unrecorded immune exposures were likely present. The donor was CMV seronegative and was included in the group of about 400 seronegative cohort members. A peripheral blood sample was collected from each donor, and TCR beta sequencing was performed on peripheral blood mononuclear cells. The Qiagen DNeasy Blood Extraction Kit was used to extract genomic DNA from the blood cell samples.

This chain is built from TRBV4-2 and TRBJ2-7; 11 of the junction bases match TRBD2. This sequence originates from a female donor in good health and CMV-seronegative. Sequences were obtained from PBMCs. DNA sequence: TGTGCCAGCAGCCAAGAAGTGGGACTAGCGGTCTACGAGCAGTACTTC. The resulting protein is CASSQEVGLAVYEQYF.